Below are 20 T cell receptor beta chains sequenced from a single sample in a study of blood T cell repertoires in COVID-19. TCRdb's table, derived via immunoSEQ multiplex PCR, lists solely in-frame clones and lacks some. Here the sample spans 440,000 or so clones, approximately 89% being singletons. The sequencing sample was made of peripheral blood. The receptor source for this set is a woman aged 40 to 50 with COVID-19, enrolled during active disease.

This chain connects TRBV10-1 to TRBJ2-2, with 12 bases identical to TRBD2. CDR3 length equals 18 residues. Unmatched junction bases numbered 15, after V lost 2 bases and J lost 11 bases. The germline V gene has CDR1 WNHNN and CDR2 SYGVQD (reference sequence). CDR3 sequence (DNA): TGCGCCAGCAGTGAGCCCCGGACTAGCGGGGACCTCGGTGGAGAGCTGTTTTTT. The encoded protein is CASSEPRTSGDLGGELFF.

This chain uses TRBV28 with TRBJ2-7, with D possibly TRBD1 on 6 matching bases. Germline assignment: CDR1 MDHEN and CDR2 SYDVKM. The ends were cut back, 3 bases at V and 1 base at J, with 19 bases in the middle. The CDR3 runs 17 residues. DNA for the CDR3: TGTGCCAGCAGTTTTTCTCCTCAGGGGAAGGTATCCTACGAGCAGTACTTC. Residues: CASSFSPQGKVSYEQYF.

This clone has at least ten counts. The chain carries TRBV19 and TRBJ1-2; tentative D call: TRBD1 (5 bases). V gave up 7 bases and J gave up 6 bases, with 24 bases separating them. Germline V gene data show CDR1 as LNHDA and CDR2 as SQIVND (reference sequence). The CDR3 loop spans 16 amino acids. The CDR3 here is CASTRAGGARKDGYTF. The CDR3 DNA reads TGTGCCAGTACCAGGGCGGGGGGTGCAAGAAAGGATGGCTACACCTTC.

This sequence joins TRBV27 and TRBJ1-3; D is perhaps TRBD1 (5 bases). This CDR3 contains 16 residues. The germline V gene has CDR1 MNHEY and CDR2 SMNVEV (reference sequence). V gave up 5 bases and J gave up 2 bases, with 16 bases separating them. DNA of the CDR3: TGTGCCAGCAGTCCCAGCGGGGGAAGGGCTGGAAACACCATATATTTT. This translates into CASSPSGGRAGNTIYF.

This clone has just one count. This chain joins TRBV18 and TRBJ2-1, with TRBD2 identical over 13 bases. The CDR3 runs to 15 residues. V trimming: 6 bases; J trimming: 5 bases; junction bases outside the gene matches: 4. CDR1 and CDR2 from the germline V gene are KGHSH and LQKENI. CDR3 sequence: CASSPGLAGDNEQFF. The CDR3 DNA sequence: TGTGCCAGCTCCCCAGGACTAGCGGGGGACAATGAGCAGTTCTTC. Looking up the rest from reference TRBV18 and TRBJ2-1 gives the full variable domain: NAGVMQNPRHLVRRRGQEARLRCSPMKGHSHVYWYRQLPEEGLKFMVYLQKENIIDESGMPKERFSAEFPKEGPSILRIQQVVRGDSAAYFCASSPGLAGDNEQFFGPGTRLTVL.

The chain carries TRBV6-1 and TRBJ2-2; unclear D gene. The CDR3 loop spans 13 amino acids. The ends were cut back, 3 bases at V and 8 bases at J, with 10 bases in the middle. From germline, CDR1 is MNHNS and CDR2 SASEGT. The CDR3 bases are TGTGCCAGCAGTGATTGGCTGAGGGGGGAGCTGTTTTTT. Translation: CASSDWLRGELFF.

This sequence joins TRBV2 and TRBJ2-1; the match to TRBD1 covers 10 bases. There are 15 residues in the CDR3. V lost 5 bases, J lost 8 bases, and 9 bases stayed unmatched. From germline, CDR1 is SNHLY and CDR2 FYNNEI. Written as DNA, the CDR3 is TGTGCCAGCAGTCCCATCGGACAGGGGGGACATGAGCAGTTCTTC. Its translation is CASSPIGQGGHEQFF.

The table lists this clone with a few counts. The rearrangement links TRBV10-3 to TRBJ2-7; 9 bases map to TRBD2. V shed 6 bases and J 4 bases; nucleotides not matched to a gene: 10. The germline V gene encodes CDR1 ENHRY and CDR2 SYGVKD. The CDR3 consists of 15 residues. CDR3 sequence (DNA): TGTGCCATCAGGGATAGCGGGAGTATGGGTTACGAGCAGTACTTC. This codes for CAIRDSGSMGYEQYF.

The rearrangement links TRBV7-3 to TRBJ1-1; D perhaps matches TRBD1 (6 bases). CDR1 is SGHTA, CDR2 FQGTGA, per germline. The CDR3 totals 13 residues. V was trimmed by 3 bases and J by 4 bases, leaving 9 bases between them. Written as DNA, the CDR3 is TGTGCCAGCAGCTTTGACAGGACCACTGAAGCTTTCTTT. Its protein product is CASSFDRTTEAFF.

The V gene is TRBV28, the J gene TRBJ1-5; 7 nucleotides agree with TRBD1. Per the germline V gene, CDR1 is MDHEN and CDR2 is SYDVKM. This CDR3 region has 15 residues. Trimming removed 6 bases from V and 3 bases from J; junction bases left unmatched: 8. In DNA form, the CDR3 reads TGTGCCAGCAGGGCAGGGGGTCCATCCAATCAGCCCCAGCATTTT. Amino acids: CASRAGGPSNQPQHF. Full variable domain (remainder filled in from reference TRBV28 and TRBJ1-5): DVKVTQSSRYLVKRTGEKVFLECVQDMDHENMFWYRQDPGLGLRLIYFSYDVKMKEKGDIPEGYSVSREKKERFSLILESASTNQTSMYLCASRAGGPSNQPQHFGDGTRLSIL.

This clone was seen only a few times. This chain uses TRBV14 with TRBJ1-4, with 9 bases identical to TRBD1. The CDR3 is 15 amino acids. The germline V gene has CDR1 SGHDN and CDR2 FVKESK. The V gene end was trimmed by 3 bases and the J gene end by 7 bases; junction bases not matched to a gene: 6. For the CDR3, the DNA is TGTGCCAGCAGCCATTACAGGGGGCAAAGTGAAAAACTGTTTTTT. It translates to CASSHYRGQSEKLFF.

The V call is TRBV27, the J call TRBJ2-1; TRBD1 matches 7 bases. With 2 bases clipped from V and 1 base from J, the junction kept 8 bases outside the gene matches. Per the germline V gene, CDR1 is MNHEY and CDR2 is SMNVEV (reference sequence). This CDR3 is 17 amino acids long. CDR3 amino acids: CASSLPPQGQSYNEQFF. CDR3 coding DNA: TGTGCCAGCAGTTTACCGCCACAGGGACAGTCCTACAATGAGCAGTTCTTC.

The chain combines TRBV7-9 with TRBJ1-1; D unclear. Germline values: CDR1 SEHNR, CDR2 FQNEAQ (reference sequence). Deletions cut 0 bases from V and 7 bases from J, with 9 bases between. The CDR3 sequence is 13 residues long. This chain's CDR3 is CASSLAHSGEAFF. The CDR3 DNA is TGTGCCAGCAGCTTAGCGCATTCGGGTGAAGCTTTCTTT.

The chain combines TRBV5-1 with TRBJ2-5; D remains ambiguous. Germline V CDR1 and CDR2: SGHRS, YFSETQ. The CDR3 extends over 11 amino acids. V lost 3 bases and J 5 bases, leaving 5 bases between the germline ends. The CDR3 reads CASSWAETQYF. DNA of the CDR3: TGCGCCAGCAGCTGGGCGGAGACCCAGTACTTC. The variable domain in full, with the rest retrieved from reference TRBV5-1 and TRBJ2-5, is KAGVTQTPRYLIKTRGQQVTLSCSPISGHRSVSWYQQTPGQGLQFLFEYFSETQRNKGNFPGRFSGRQFSNSRSEMNVSTLELGDSALYLCASSWAETQYFGPGTRLLVL.

V is TRBV19 and J is TRBJ1-5; TRBD1 is a possible D gene (5 bases). With 6 bases removed from V and 6 bases from J, the gap between germline ends came to 18 bases. In germline, CDR1 is LNHDA, CDR2 SQIVND (reference sequence). This CDR3 has 15 residues. CDR3 residues: CASRQLGGAVQPQHF. The CDR3 nucleotides read TGTGCCAGTAGGCAGTTGGGAGGGGCGGTTCAGCCCCAGCATTTT.

V is TRBV6-5 and J is TRBJ1-2; 8 bases align to TRBD1. Germline-derived CDR1 and CDR2 are MNHEY and SVGAGI. Losses at the gene ends were 8 bases for V and 10 bases for J; bases not matched to a gene: 12. This CDR3 has 13 residues. CDR3 bases: TGTGCCAGCTCCCCGGACAGGGCTTTAGACTACACCTTC. Translated, it gives CASSPDRALDYTF.

This clone was recorded only once. CDR3 sequence: CASSSDRGGGYTF. The CDR3 DNA follows: TGTGCCAGCAGCTCGGACAGGGGAGGAGGCTACACCTTC. V gene TRBV7-9 combines with J gene TRBJ1-2; TRBD1 aligns across 9 bases. The germline CDR1 and CDR2 sequences are SEHNR and FQNEAQ (reference sequence). J was trimmed by 8 bases and V by 4 bases; bases with no gene match: 5. The CDR3 loop spans 13 amino acids. The full variable domain, in which reference TRBV7-9 and TRBJ1-2 provide the parts outside the CDR3, is DTGVSQNPRHKITKRGQNVTFRCDPISEHNRLYWYRQTLGQGPEFLTYFQNEAQLEKSRLLSDRFSAERPKGSFSTLEIQRTEQGDSAMYLCASSSDRGGGYTFGSGTRLTVV.

This clone was observed a few times. Written as DNA, the CDR3 is TGCGCCAGCAGCTTGGGGACAGGGGGAGTAGGATACGAGCAGTACTTC. The encoded protein is CASSLGTGGVGYEQYF. The chain combines TRBV5-1 with TRBJ2-7, with 10 bases lining up with TRBD1. Trimming took 0 bases from V and 4 from J; bases not matched to a gene: 7. The CDR3 has 16 amino acids. Germline CDR1 and CDR2: SGHRS and YFSETQ.

The chain recombines TRBV28 with TRBJ1-2; 8 nucleotides line up with TRBD1. Germline V gene sequence: CDR1 MDHEN, CDR2 SYDVKM. J lost 3 bases, V lost 6 bases, and 12 bases had no gene match. CDR3 length: 16 residues. CDR3 protein: CASRVTTGAGDYGYTF. The CDR3 nucleotides are TGTGCCAGCAGGGTTACGACAGGGGCGGGCGACTATGGCTACACCTTC.

The V and J genes are TRBV1 and TRBJ1-3; whether TRBD1, the table's D call, matches the DNA was not checked. TRBV1 is annotated as a pseudogene. The CDR3 is made up of 17 amino acids. CDR3 loop: CTSSQGLWAPSGNTIYF. The CDR3 bases are TGCACCAGCAGCCAAGGGTTGTGGGCACCCTCTGGAAACACCATATATTTT.